Each of the 26 T cell receptor beta chains below was sequenced from the same sample in a study of T cell responses to AZD1222 COVID-19 vaccine. Repertoires were generated with immunoSEQ multiplex PCR, while TCRdb's copy carries only in-frame clones and drops some. The sample lists about 160,000 clones; roughly 94% were seen once. This specimen was peripheral blood, taken on day 0 of MenACWY control vaccination. These receptors were taken from an adult in good health.

The chain joins TRBV4-2 to TRBJ2-1, with a weak D call TRBD1 (5 bases). V was trimmed by 2 bases and J by 4 bases, leaving 15 bases between them. From germline, CDR1 is LGHNA and CDR2 YNFKEQ. CDR3 size: 16 residues. The CDR3 DNA reads TGTGCCAGCAGCCAACCCAGGGCTGAGGCGTACAATGAGCAGTTCTTC. It codes for CASSQPRAEAYNEQFF.

CDR3 bases: TGTGCCTGGAGCCGGGGGATACAGGGCGATTCACCCCTCCACTTT. Protein product: CAWSRGIQGDSPLHF. The rearrangement links TRBV30 to TRBJ1-6; a weak D match, TRBD1 (6 bases). Trimming pared 3 bases from V and 8 bases from J, leaving 17 bases between. This CDR3 contains 15 residues. CDR1 is GTSNPN, CDR2 SVGIG, per germline (reference sequence).

The J gene is TRBJ1-5, the V gene TRBV29-1; 10 nucleotides match TRBD1. Per germline, CDR1 SQVTM and CDR2 ANQGSEA. The CDR3 spans 13 residues. J lost 6 bases, V lost 6 bases, and 5 bases had no gene match. The CDR3 spells CSVRDRGFQPQHF. The CDR3 DNA is TGCAGCGTGAGGGACAGGGGATTTCAGCCCCAGCATTTT. Full variable domain (missing parts from reference TRBV29-1 and TRBJ1-5): SAVISQKPSRDICQRGTSLTIQCQVDSQVTMMFWYRQQPGQSLTLIATANQGSEATYESGFVIDKFPISRPNLTFSTLTVSNMSPEDSSIYLCSVRDRGFQPQHFGDGTRLSIL.

The chain links TRBV2 to TRBJ2-7; 10 bases align to TRBD2. CDR1 and CDR2 from the germline V gene are SNHLY and FYNNEI. CDR3 length: 14 amino acids. With V trimmed by 3 bases and J by 4 bases, 3 bases remained unmatched. This chain's CDR3 is CASSDTSGNYEQYF. DNA of the CDR3: TGTGCCAGCAGTGATACTAGCGGGAATTACGAGCAGTACTTC. The full variable domain, with the rest looked up from reference TRBV2 and TRBJ2-7, is EPEVTQTPSHQVTQMGQEVILRCVPISNHLYFYWYRQILGQKVEFLVSFYNNEISEKSEIFDDQFSVERPDGSNFTLKIRSTKLEDSAMYFCASSDTSGNYEQYFGPGTRLTVT.

This chain connects TRBV28 to TRBJ2-1, with a weak D call TRBD1 (6 bases). Between the trimmed V and J ends, which lost 3 bases and 5 bases, there was a span of 11 bases. CDR3 length equals 14 residues. Per germline, CDR1 MDHEN and CDR2 SYDVKM. The CDR3 loop reads CASSFTGSDNEQFF. CDR3 nucleotides: TGTGCCAGCAGTTTCACAGGGTCCGACAATGAGCAGTTCTTC.

The CDR3 region is CASSQEGFEAFGEQYF. The CDR3 DNA follows: TGCGCCAGCAGCCAAGAAGGATTCGAGGCTTTCGGGGAGCAGTACTTC. The rearrangement uses TRBV4-1 and TRBJ2-7; D not resolved. Germline CDR1 MGHRA, CDR2 YSYEKL. This CDR3 spans 16 amino acids. V was clipped by 0 bases and J by 7 bases, with 19 bases between them.

This rearrangement joins TRBV6-2 or TRBV6-3 to TRBJ1-6; D call uncertain. CDR1 MNHEY and CDR2 SVGEGT come from the germline V gene. There are 12 residues in the CDR3. V lost 4 bases, J lost 11 bases, and 9 bases lay in between. CDR3 nucleotides: TGTGCCAGCAGTTGGGATCTACCACCCCTCCACTTT. This codes for CASSWDLPPLHF.

The chain carries TRBV7-3 and TRBJ2-3, with 14 bases fitting TRBD2. Germline V gene lookup returns CDR1 SGHTA and CDR2 FQGTGA. The CDR3 is 19 residues long. V lost 5 bases to trimming and J lost 1 base; unmatched junction nucleotides: 11. This CDR3 is CASSPRGTSGSLRTDTQYF. The CDR3 nucleotides read TGTGCCAGCAGCCCAAGGGGGACTAGCGGGAGTCTACGCACAGATACGCAGTATTTT.

The V gene is TRBV7-6, the J gene TRBJ2-2, with TRBD2 identical over 8 bases. Germline V gene lookup returns CDR1 SGHVS and CDR2 FNYEAQ. The J segment lost 3 bases and the V segment lost 4 bases, leaving 7 bases of the junction unmatched. The CDR3 totals 16 residues. The CDR3 region is CASSSPSGRDTGELFF. Here the CDR3 DNA reads TGTGCCAGCAGCTCACCAAGCGGGAGAGACACCGGGGAGCTGTTTTTT.

Only one count was recorded for this clone. The rearrangement links TRBV11-3 to TRBJ2-5, with 10 bases fitting TRBD2. The CDR3 contains 18 residues. Germline CDR1 is SGHNT and CDR2 is YENEEA. V lost 5 bases and J lost 4; bases outside the gene matches: 16. The CDR3 nucleotides are TGTGCCAGCAGCCCAGTGACCAGCGGGAGGGCCGGGGGAGAGACCCAGTACTTC. Protein product: CASSPVTSGRAGGETQYF. Drawing the rest from reference TRBV11-3 and TRBJ2-5, the complete variable domain is EAGVVQSPRYKIIEKKQPVAFWCNPISGHNTLYWYLQNLGQGPELLIRYENEEAVDDSQLPKDRFSAERLKGVDSTLKIQPAELGDSAVYLCASSPVTSGRAGGETQYFGPGTRLLVL.

The rearrangement joins TRBV18 to TRBJ2-3; possibly TRBD2 for D (6 bases). V lost 0 bases and J lost 8, with 6 bases in between. This CDR3 is 12 amino acids long. Germline CDR1 and CDR2: KGHSH and LQKENI. As DNA, the CDR3 is TGTGCCAGCTCACCACCTAGCGGTACGCAGTATTTT. Translated: CASSPPSGTQYF. The full variable domain, in which reference TRBV18 and TRBJ2-3 provide the parts outside the CDR3, is NAGVMQNPRHLVRRRGQEARLRCSPMKGHSHVYWYRQLPEEGLKFMVYLQKENIIDESGMPKERFSAEFPKEGPSILRIQQVVRGDSAAYFCASSPPSGTQYFGPGTRLTVL.

This chain uses TRBV11-3 with TRBJ2-1; D gene ambiguous. Germline V gene sequence: CDR1 SGHNT, CDR2 YENEEA. The CDR3 is 13 amino acids. The ends were cut back, 0 bases at V and 10 bases at J, with 10 bases in the middle. CDR3 in amino acids: CASSLEMGREQFF. The CDR3 coding sequence is TGTGCCAGCAGCTTAGAAATGGGTAGAGAGCAGTTCTTC.

This clone has just one count. This chain uses TRBV11-3 with TRBJ2-2, with 10 bases matching TRBD2. Germline trimming cut 1 base from V and 3 bases from J; bases unmatched to any gene: 2. The CDR3 contains 16 residues. Germline CDR1 and CDR2: SGHNT and YENEEA. The CDR3 region is CASSLVTSGDTGELFF. In nucleotides, the CDR3 is TGTGCCAGCAGCTTAGTTACTAGCGGGGACACCGGGGAGCTGTTTTTT. Filled out from reference TRBV11-3 and TRBJ2-2, the complete variable domain reads EAGVVQSPRYKIIEKKQPVAFWCNPISGHNTLYWYLQNLGQGPELLIRYENEEAVDDSQLPKDRFSAERLKGVDSTLKIQPAELGDSAVYLCASSLVTSGDTGELFFGEGSRLTVL.

The genes are TRBV3-1 (or the pseudogene TRBV3-2) and TRBJ1-2; TRBD1 matches at 7 bases. The trim removed 3 bases at V and 4 bases at J, leaving 2 bases unmatched. Looked up from germline, CDR1 is LGHDT and CDR2 is YNNKEL (reference sequence). The CDR3 spans 13 residues. CDR3 region: CASSQTGIYGYTF. The CDR3 nucleotides read TGTGCCAGCAGCCAGACAGGGATCTATGGCTACACCTTC.

This clone was seen once. V is TRBV2 and J is TRBJ2-5; D not certain. V lost 8 bases to trimming and J lost 4 bases, with 14 bases between them. CDR3 length equals 13 residues. The germline V gene encodes CDR1 SNHLY and CDR2 FYNNEI. The CDR3 coding sequence is TGTGCCAGCCAAATGGACGGGTCAGAGACCCAGTACTTC. Translation gives CASQMDGSETQYF.

The V and J genes are TRBV6-4 and TRBJ2-5; unclear D gene. The germline CDR1 and CDR2 sequences are MRHNA and SNTAGT. The germline V and J ends were trimmed by 7 bases and 0 bases, with 12 bases remaining between them. The length of the CDR3 is 14 residues. In nucleotides, the CDR3 is TGTGCCAGCACTAGAACGGGTTACCAAGAGACCCAGTACTTC. Translating it yields CASTRTGYQETQYF.

The rearrangement joins TRBV4-2 to TRBJ2-1; no clear D. Germline loops: CDR1 LGHNA, CDR2 YNFKEQ. The ends were cut back, 4 bases at V and 0 bases at J, with 13 bases in the middle. CDR3 size: 16 residues. This CDR3 reads CASSPYPLGSYNEQFF. CDR3 sequence (DNA): TGTGCCAGCAGCCCATACCCCCTCGGCTCCTACAATGAGCAGTTCTTC.

This sequence joins TRBV7-2 and TRBJ2-4; D uncertain. Trimming removed 4 bases at V and 3 bases at J, with 16 bases between. Germline V CDR1 and CDR2: SGHTA, FQGNSA. This CDR3 is 16 amino acids long. The CDR3 region is CASSSGGPHGKNIQYF. The CDR3 DNA is TGTGCCAGCAGCTCAGGTGGCCCCCACGGCAAAAACATTCAGTACTTC.

The chain combines TRBV20-1 with TRBJ1-1; D possibly corresponds to TRBD1 (5 bases). This CDR3 spans 13 amino acids. Germline V gene lookup returns CDR1 DFQATT and CDR2 SNEGSKA (reference sequence). The V gene lost 3 bases and the J gene lost 4 bases, with 12 bases spanning the gap. This chain's CDR3 is CSASRGEATEAFF. In nucleotides, the CDR3 is TGCAGTGCTAGTAGAGGGGAGGCCACTGAAGCTTTCTTT.

This chain uses TRBV5-1 with TRBJ2-7, with D possibly matching TRBD1 (5 bases). Trimming took 0 bases from V and 6 from J, leaving 10 bases between them. There are 13 residues in the CDR3. In germline, CDR1 is SGHRS, CDR2 YFSETQ. The CDR3 DNA follows: TGCGCCAGCAGCTTGGAGGGGTGGCTCGAGCAGTACTTC. Its translation: CASSLEGWLEQYF.

The chain joins TRBV10-3 to TRBJ2-2, with TRBD1 matching 11 bases. V shed 9 bases and J 5 bases; nucleotides not matched to a gene: 5. Germline V lookup: CDR1 ENHRY, CDR2 SYGVKD. This CDR3 has 14 amino acids. The CDR3 reads CAIPGQGGTGELFF. The CDR3 nucleotides read TGTGCCATTCCGGGACAGGGGGGTACCGGGGAGCTGTTTTTT.

This chain joins TRBV28 and TRBJ1-1, with TRBD1 matching 11 bases. There are 12 residues in the CDR3. J gave up 11 bases and V 7 bases, and 6 bases lay outside the gene matches. Per the germline V gene, CDR1 is MDHEN and CDR2 is SYDVKM. The CDR3 loop is CASTLGQGDAFF. In DNA form, the CDR3 reads TGTGCCAGCACCTTGGGACAGGGGGACGCTTTCTTT.

The gene calls are TRBV19 and TRBJ1-5; maybe TRBD1 (6 bases). The V gene lost 0 bases and the J gene lost 2 bases, with 14 bases spanning the gap. The CDR3 is made up of 17 amino acids. CDR1 LNHDA and CDR2 SQIVND come from the germline V gene (reference sequence). CDR3 protein: CASSIDTGFRGNQPQHF. CDR3 nucleotide sequence: TGTGCCAGTAGTATAGACACAGGGTTTCGGGGCAATCAGCCCCAGCATTTT.

This chain uses TRBV3-1 (or the pseudogene TRBV3-2) with TRBJ2-2; D is ambiguous. V lost 7 bases and J 3 bases, leaving 6 bases between the germline ends. The CDR3 sequence is 12 residues long. In germline, CDR1 is LGHDT, CDR2 YNNKEL (reference sequence). CDR3 protein: CASNSYTGELFF. The CDR3 region has the DNA TGTGCCAGCAATTCTTACACCGGGGAGCTGTTTTTT.

V gene TRBV19 combines with J gene TRBJ1-5, with unresolved D. The CDR3 has 15 amino acids. V was pared by 5 bases and J by 5 bases, with 16 bases between. Germline values: CDR1 LNHDA, CDR2 SQIVND (reference sequence). CDR3 coding DNA: TGTGCCAGTAGTCAGGCCGGTGACTCTCATCAGCCCCAGCATTTT. It is translated as CASSQAGDSHQPQHF.

The chain couples TRBV29-1 to TRBJ2-6; weak D call: TRBD1 (6 bases). Germline CDR1 is SQVTM and CDR2 is ANQGSEA. This CDR3 comprises 18 residues. With 5 bases removed from V and 2 bases from J, the gap between germline ends came to 22 bases. The CDR3 spells CSVPRTDQTGPGANVLTF. The CDR3 DNA reads TGCAGCGTTCCCCGGACAGATCAAACCGGACCTGGGGCCAACGTCCTGACTTTC.